This T cell receptor beta chain was captured by sequencing in a study of T-cell reconstitution after alpha-beta-depleted transplantation in children. This sample's TCRbeta library carried unique molecular identifier barcodes. Each CDR3 protein is one row after TCRdb ran MiXCR on the PCR reads. The table records about 980,000 distinct CDR3 sequences, about 31% of them present only once. Germline-derived CDR1 and CDR2 are SEHNR and FQNEAQ (reference sequence). V was pared by 4 bases and J by 6 bases, with 10 bases of the junction left unmatched. This CDR3 has 17 amino acids. This chain links TRBV7-9 with TRBJ2-1, with 12 bases aligning to TRBD2. This specimen consisted of PBMCs, mostly from graft donor cells, obtained 360 days after TCRalphabeta/CD19-depleted stem cell transplant. The origin of this receptor is a boy less than two years old who had a stem cell transplant for SCID, so the T cells may come from the graft donor. CDR3 residues: CASSSKPSGGAVNEQFF. The CDR3 coding sequence is TGTGCCAGCAGCTCAAAACCTAGCGGGGGGGCCGTCAATGAGCAGTTCTTC.